These 25 T cell receptor beta chains were sequenced from one sample in a study of blood T cell repertoires in COVID-19. The repertoire was sequenced with immunoSEQ multiplex PCR; TCRdb's copy has only in-frame clones and lacks some. This sample carries 75,000 to 90,000 clones, 85% of them seen once, and the ten largest clones take over 15%. Sequencing was done on a sample of peripheral blood. These receptors originate from a man older than 75 with active or convalescent COVID-19.

This clone showed up just once. This chain uses TRBV19 with TRBJ1-4, with 8 bases that match TRBD1. Trimming cost V 6 bases and J 7 bases; bases outside gene matches: 7. The V gene's germline CDR1 is LNHDA and CDR2 SQIVND (reference sequence). The CDR3 runs to 14 residues. The CDR3 loop reads CASSDRGGTEKLFF. CDR3 DNA: TGTGCCAGTAGCGACAGGGGCGGGACTGAAAAACTGTTTTTT.

This clone was seen once. The rearrangement joins TRBV4-2 to TRBJ1-3, with D possibly matching TRBD1 (5 bases). This CDR3 contains 15 residues. The V end was cut by 0 bases, the J end by 0 bases, with 6 bases between. Germline CDR1 is LGHNA and CDR2 is YNFKEQ. CDR3 in amino acids: CASSQDRDSGNTIYF. In DNA, the CDR3 is TGTGCCAGCAGCCAAGACAGGGACTCTGGAAACACCATATATTTT.

This clone was detected only a few times. The rearrangement links TRBV5-3 to TRBJ2-7; D unresolved. TRBV5-3 is noted as an ORF with a role that remains uncertain. This CDR3 contains 13 residues. Trimming took 4 bases from V and 0 from J, leaving 8 bases between them. The CDR3 sequence is CARSVDTSYEQYV. DNA of the CDR3: TGTGCCAGAAGCGTTGACACCTCCTACGAGCAGTACGTC.

The chain recombines TRBV7-9 with TRBJ2-3; 15 nucleotides line up with TRBD2. V was clipped by 4 bases and J by 4 bases; unmatched bases: 3. Germline CDR1 is SEHNR and CDR2 is FQNEAQ (reference sequence). CDR3 length equals 16 residues. The chain's CDR3 is CASSWGLAGGPDTQYF. The CDR3, as DNA: TGTGCCAGCAGCTGGGGACTAGCGGGGGGACCAGATACGCAGTATTTT.

V and J are TRBV3-1 (or the pseudogene TRBV3-2) and TRBJ2-7, with TRBD1 matching over 8 bases. V shed 2 bases, J shed 7 bases, and the junction held 4 bases outside the gene matches. The germline V gene encodes CDR1 LGHDT and CDR2 YNNKEL (reference sequence). This CDR3 contains 13 residues. CDR3 nucleotide sequence: TGTGCCAGCAGCCAACAGGGGGCCTGGGAGCAGTACGTC. Translating gives CASSQQGAWEQYV.

The chain links TRBV21-1 to TRBJ1-2. TRBV21-1 has pseudogene status. The CDR3 is 15 residues long. The CDR3 protein is CASRTGRGLGGGYTF. Here the CDR3 DNA reads TGTGCCAGCAGGACGGGACGGGGCCTGGGAGGTGGCTACACCTTC.

V gene TRBV11-3 combines with J gene TRBJ2-7; 14 bases align to TRBD2. This CDR3 region has 12 residues. Germline CDR1 and CDR2: SGHNT and YENEEA. The CDR3: CASGLAGGPIHV. CDR3 nucleotide sequence: TGTGCCAGTGGACTAGCGGGAGGCCCCATCCACGTC.

This clone was seen once. This sequence joins TRBV7-3 and TRBJ2-3, with 8 bases lining up with TRBD1. J lost 5 bases, V lost 5 bases, and 6 bases had no gene match. CDR1 and CDR2 from the germline V gene are SGHTA and FQGTGA. This CDR3 is built from 14 residues. The CDR3: CASSPDRGRDTQYF. Here the CDR3 DNA reads TGTGCCAGCAGCCCTGACAGGGGCCGAGATACGCAGTATTTT.

The chain links TRBV6-1 to TRBJ1-4, with TRBD1 matching over 8 bases. Germline V gives CDR1 MNHNS, CDR2 SASEGT. The CDR3 is 16 residues long. V gave up 2 bases and J gave up 0 bases; unmatched junction bases: 2. CDR3 sequence (DNA): TGTGCCAGCAGTGAACAGGGGGCAGCAACTAATGAAAAACTGTTTTTT. Translated, it gives CASSEQGAATNEKLFF.

The chain uses TRBV7-9 and TRBJ2-1; unclear D gene. V was shortened by 5 bases and J by 0 bases, with 11 bases between the two germline ends. The CDR3 is 15 amino acids. Germline values: CDR1 SEHNR, CDR2 FQNEAQ (reference sequence). CDR3 residues: CASSLPQSSYNEQFF. The CDR3 region has the DNA TGTGCCAGCAGCCTTCCACAGAGCTCCTACAATGAGCAGTTCTTC.

This clone came up a few times. This chain connects TRBV6-6 to TRBJ2-5; TRBD1 might be the D (6 bases). The CDR3 contains 14 residues. Trimming stripped 5 bases from V and 4 bases from J, with 14 bases between. Germline V gene sequence: CDR1 MNHNY, CDR2 SVGAGI (reference sequence). As DNA, the CDR3 is TGTGCCAGCAGTACACAGGGTTTCCGAGAGACCCAGTACTTC. Translating gives CASSTQGFRETQYF.

The chain employs TRBV2 and TRBJ1-1; possibly TRBD1 for D (5 bases). This CDR3 is 13 amino acids long. Between the trimmed V and J ends, which lost 6 bases and 3 bases, there was a span of 11 bases. Germline-derived CDR1 and CDR2 are SNHLY and FYNNEI. CDR3 sequence (DNA): TGTGCCAGCAGCATTGACAGCCACACTGAAGCTTTCTTT. Its protein product is CASSIDSHTEAFF.

The V call is TRBV5-1, the J call TRBJ2-5; 12 bases are a match to TRBD2. Trimming cost V 4 bases and J 1 base; bases outside gene matches: 2. Per the germline V gene, CDR1 is SGHRS and CDR2 is YFSETQ. CDR3 size: 15 residues. The CDR3 sequence is CASSPGLAGQETQYF. For the CDR3, the DNA is TGCGCCAGCAGCCCGGGACTAGCGGGCCAAGAGACCCAGTACTTC.

The table lists this clone with a count of one. The V call is TRBV7-9, the J call TRBJ1-6, with 8 bases matching TRBD1. CDR3 length: 16 residues. The trim removed 3 bases at V and 6 bases at J, leaving 7 bases unmatched. Germline V gives CDR1 SEHNR, CDR2 FQNEAQ (reference sequence). The DNA of the CDR3 is TGTGCCAGCAGCTTTGATCAGGGGGCGCGTAATTCACCCCTCCACTTT. It is translated as CASSFDQGARNSPLHF.

This clone was observed once. This chain joins TRBV29-1 and TRBJ2-7; TRBD1 agrees at 9 bases. Germline assignment: CDR1 SQVTM and CDR2 ANQGSEA. The CDR3 has 16 amino acids. Written as DNA, the CDR3 is TGCAGCGCTGAAGGGGGACAGGGATTCCGGCGAACAGAGCAGTACGTC. This encodes CSAEGGQGFRRTEQYV.

This clone has more than one count but fewer than ten. Different DNA sequences within this sample yield the same CDR3. The chain links TRBV28 to TRBJ1-5; no clear D gene. Between the trimmed V and J ends, which lost 3 bases and 5 bases, there was a span of 11 bases. CDR3 length equals 14 residues. CDR1 and CDR2 (germline): MDHEN, SYDVKM. CDR3 region: CASSLGQLHQPQHF. The CDR3 DNA follows: TGTGCCAGCAGTTTGGGCCAACTCCATCAGCCCCAGCATTTT.

This chain connects TRBV10-3 to TRBJ2-6; 9 bases match TRBD2. This CDR3 comprises 19 residues. The germline CDR1 and CDR2 sequences are ENHRY and SYGVKD. Losses at the gene ends were 0 bases for V and 0 bases for J; bases not matched to a gene: 6. The CDR3 here is CAISESAGGLRSGANVLTF. CDR3 DNA sequence: TGTGCCATCAGTGAGTCAGCGGGGGGACTACGCTCTGGGGCCAACGTCCTGACTTTC.

The CDR3 DNA follows: TGCAGTGCTACGACAGGGAACGAGCAGTACGTC. It specifies CSATTGNEQYV. The rearrangement links TRBV20-1 to TRBJ2-7, with 7 bases lining up with TRBD1. Looked up from germline, CDR1 is DFQATT and CDR2 is SNEGSKA (reference sequence). V lost 4 bases and J lost 5; bases outside the gene matches: 2. This CDR3 region has 11 residues.

The chain's CDR3 is CASSLAGQSEAFF. CDR3 in DNA: TGCGCCAGCAGCTTGGCTGGACAGTCTGAAGCTTTCTTT. V usage is TRBV5-1 and J usage is TRBJ1-1; the D gene is possibly TRBD1 (6 bases). V was trimmed by 0 bases and J by 6 bases, leaving 9 bases between them. The CDR3 runs 13 residues. Germline values: CDR1 SGHRS, CDR2 YFSETQ.

The chain carries TRBV28 and TRBJ1-1; D is possibly TRBD1 (5 bases). CDR1 and CDR2 from the germline V gene are MDHEN and SYDVKM. CDR3 size: 13 residues. The V end was cut by 7 bases, the J end by 4 bases, with 13 bases between. The CDR3, as DNA: TGTGCCAGCACGTCTGGGGGGGGCACTGAAGCTTTCTTT. It translates to CASTSGGGTEAFF.

The CDR3 is CATSPGTGYGYTF. The CDR3 DNA follows: TGTGCCACCAGCCCCGGGACAGGCTATGGCTACACCTTC. This chain joins TRBV15 and TRBJ1-2, with 8 positions matching TRBD1. Germline lookup yields CDR1 LNHNV and CDR2 YYDKDF (reference sequence). Trimming at V came to 5 bases and at J to 4 bases, leaving 3 bases not matched to a gene. The CDR3 spans 13 residues.

The V call is TRBV18, the J call TRBJ2-3; 9 nucleotides line up with TRBD2. This CDR3 is built from 14 residues. Germline loops: CDR1 KGHSH, CDR2 LQKENI. With V trimmed by 3 bases and J by 3 bases, 1 base remained unmatched. The CDR3 sequence is CASSPLAGTDTQYF. DNA of the CDR3: TGTGCCAGCTCACCCCTAGCGGGGACAGATACGCAGTATTTT.

This chain joins TRBV28 and TRBJ2-7; tentative D call: TRBD1 (6 bases). CDR1 is MDHEN, CDR2 SYDVKM, per germline. This CDR3 is built from 18 residues. V was pared by 6 bases and J by 2 bases, with 26 bases between. In nucleotides, the CDR3 is TGTGCCAGCAGCAAAAAATCTCCGGGGACAACGAATACCTACGAGCAGTACGTC. Its protein product is CASSKKSPGTTNTYEQYV.

The genes are TRBV28 and TRBJ2-1; possible D gene TRBD2, 7 bases. V was pared by 6 bases and J by 6 bases, with 21 bases between. The CDR3 is 16 residues long. Germline lookup yields CDR1 MDHEN and CDR2 SYDVKM. In DNA, the CDR3 is TGTGCCAGCAGCAACCTTGGGGGGGGGCTTCCCAATGAGCAGTTCTTC. It translates to CASSNLGGGLPNEQFF.

This clone was counted a few times. The rearrangement links TRBV27 to TRBJ2-2; 10 positions agree with TRBD2. CDR3 length equals 16 residues. The germline V gene encodes CDR1 MNHEY and CDR2 SMNVEV (reference sequence). The ends lost 4 bases at V and 1 base at J; junction bases unmatched: 3. The CDR3 protein is CASSSWTSGNTGELFF. CDR3 DNA sequence: TGTGCCAGCAGTTCTTGGACTAGCGGGAACACCGGGGAGCTGTTTTTT.